This T cell receptor (beta chain) stems from a study of beta chain features in type 1 diabetes. This CDR3 spans 13 amino acids. Germline-derived CDR1 and CDR2 are SQVTM and ANQGSEA. The V and J ends lost 0 bases and 10 bases respectively, with 13 bases between them. Donors contributed one heparinised blood draw apiece, averaging around 100 mL. In all sorted populations, purity surpassed 95%. Sequencing targeted expressed TCRB transcripts, as all isolated RNA had been reverse transcribed. Some clones are missing from TCRdb's copy, which holds only in-frame ones; the method was immunoSEQ multiplex PCR. The top ten clones hold about 0.6% of a sample with 150,000 to 190,000 clones, around 8.5% of them seen once. The table lists this clone with a few counts.

Sequencing was done on a sample of central memory CD4+ T cells from blood. The TCR originated in a man aged 18 to 29 in good health. The chain joins TRBV29-1 to TRBJ1-5; tentatively, D is TRBD1 (5 bases). The CDR3: CSVEDLQGSPQHF. CDR3 nucleotides: TGCAGCGTTGAAGATCTTCAGGGCAGTCCCCAGCATTTT.